This TCR beta chain appears in the sequencing data of a study of blood T cell repertoires in COVID-19. Study overall: Acute and convalescent COVID-19 specimens originated in the United States, Italy and Spain. T cells, B-cell-depleted T cells, or PBMCs provided the cDNA or gDNA that served as material.

Original methodology: Amplification with reference gene primers provided the estimates of nucleated cell counts. Produced via immunoSEQ multiplex PCR; TCRdb's table is partial and in-frame only. V and J calls and clone size come straight from that table; D and trimming were deduced from the DNA. The sample has some 100,000 clones, 88% seen once. The V gene end was trimmed by 0 bases and the J gene end by 7 bases; junction bases not matched to a gene: 10. Germline-derived CDR1 and CDR2 are SEHNR and FQNEAQ (reference sequence). The CDR3 sequence is 18 residues long. This chain links TRBV7-9 with TRBJ2-3; 13 bases align to TRBD2. The specimen sequenced was peripheral blood. The TCR originated in a woman in her 70s with acute or convalescent COVID-19. The CDR3 loop is CASSLAEPGLAGLYTQYF. The CDR3 DNA is TGTGCCAGCAGCTTAGCTGAGCCGGGACTAGCGGGGCTGTATACGCAGTATTTT.